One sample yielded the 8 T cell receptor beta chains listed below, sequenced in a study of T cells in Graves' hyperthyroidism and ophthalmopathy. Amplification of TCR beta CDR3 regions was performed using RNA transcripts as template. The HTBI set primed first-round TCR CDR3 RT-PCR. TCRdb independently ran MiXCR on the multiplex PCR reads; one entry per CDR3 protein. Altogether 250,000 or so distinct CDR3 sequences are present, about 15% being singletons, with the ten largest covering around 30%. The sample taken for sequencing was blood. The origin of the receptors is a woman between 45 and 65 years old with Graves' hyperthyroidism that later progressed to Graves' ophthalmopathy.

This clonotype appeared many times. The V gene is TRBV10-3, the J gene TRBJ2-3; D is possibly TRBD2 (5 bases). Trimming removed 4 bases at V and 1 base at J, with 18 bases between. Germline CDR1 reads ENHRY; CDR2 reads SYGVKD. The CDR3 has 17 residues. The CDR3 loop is CAISGLLVPLGTDTQYF. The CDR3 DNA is TGTGCCATCAGTGGCTTACTAGTCCCTCTTGGCACAGATACGCAGTATTTT.

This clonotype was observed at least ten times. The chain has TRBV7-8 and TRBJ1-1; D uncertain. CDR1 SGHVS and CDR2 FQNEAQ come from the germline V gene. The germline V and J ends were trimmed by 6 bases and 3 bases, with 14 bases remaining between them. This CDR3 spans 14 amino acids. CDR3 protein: CASRPNTGDTEAFF. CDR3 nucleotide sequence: TGTGCCAGCAGGCCTAACACTGGCGACACTGAAGCTTTCTTT.

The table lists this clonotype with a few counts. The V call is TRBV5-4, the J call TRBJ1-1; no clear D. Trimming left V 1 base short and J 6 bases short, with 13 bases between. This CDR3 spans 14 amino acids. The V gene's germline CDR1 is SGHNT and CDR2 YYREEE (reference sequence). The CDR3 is CASSLQVSGAEAFF. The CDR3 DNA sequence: TGTGCCAGCAGCTTGCAGGTCAGCGGCGCTGAAGCTTTCTTT.

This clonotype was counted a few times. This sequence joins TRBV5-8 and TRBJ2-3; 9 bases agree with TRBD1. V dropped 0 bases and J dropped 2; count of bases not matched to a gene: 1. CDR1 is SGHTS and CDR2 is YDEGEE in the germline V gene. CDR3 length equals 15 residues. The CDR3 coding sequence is TGTGCCAGCAGCTTGGGGACAGGGGCCACAGATACGCAGTATTTT. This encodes CASSLGTGATDTQYF. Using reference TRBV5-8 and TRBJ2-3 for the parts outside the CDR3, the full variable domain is EAGVTQSPTHLIKTRGQQATLRCSPISGHTSVYWYQQALGLGLQFLLWYDEGEERNRGNFPPRFSGRQFPNYSSELNVNALELEDSALYLCASSLGTGATDTQYFGPGTRLTVL.

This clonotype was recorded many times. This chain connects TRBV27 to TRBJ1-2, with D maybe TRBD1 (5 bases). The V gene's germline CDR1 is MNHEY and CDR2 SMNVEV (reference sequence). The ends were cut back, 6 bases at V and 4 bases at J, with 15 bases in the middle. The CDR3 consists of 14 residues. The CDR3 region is CASRDTAGSYGYTF. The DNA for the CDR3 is TGTGCCAGCAGGGACACTGCAGGAAGCTATGGCTACACCTTC.

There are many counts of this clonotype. CDR3 in DNA: TGCGCCAGCAGGTTGACAGGAGCAAGACAAGAGACCCAGTACTTC. Translated, it gives CASRLTGARQETQYF. The gene calls are TRBV5-1 and TRBJ2-5, with D possibly matching TRBD1 (6 bases). Germline CDR1 SGHRS, CDR2 YFSETQ. The CDR3 extends over 15 amino acids. V was cut by 5 bases and J by 2 bases, with 16 bases left in between.

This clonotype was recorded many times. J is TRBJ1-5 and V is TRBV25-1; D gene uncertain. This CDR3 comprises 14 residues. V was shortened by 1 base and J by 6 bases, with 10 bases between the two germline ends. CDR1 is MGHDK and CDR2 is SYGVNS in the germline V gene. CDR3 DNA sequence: TGTGCCAGCAGTGAATTAGATTTGGGTCAGCCCCAGCATTTT. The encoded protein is CASSELDLGQPQHF.

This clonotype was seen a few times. CDR3 nucleotide sequence: TGTGCTAGTGGACCGTCTCGGGGTTCGGGCACTGAAGCTTTCTTT. This translates into CASGPSRGSGTEAFF. The chain recombines TRBV12-5 with TRBJ1-1; D gene unclear. The CDR3 is 15 amino acids. Trimming pared 6 bases from V and 4 bases from J, leaving 18 bases between. Germline CDR1 LGHNT, CDR2 FRNRAP.